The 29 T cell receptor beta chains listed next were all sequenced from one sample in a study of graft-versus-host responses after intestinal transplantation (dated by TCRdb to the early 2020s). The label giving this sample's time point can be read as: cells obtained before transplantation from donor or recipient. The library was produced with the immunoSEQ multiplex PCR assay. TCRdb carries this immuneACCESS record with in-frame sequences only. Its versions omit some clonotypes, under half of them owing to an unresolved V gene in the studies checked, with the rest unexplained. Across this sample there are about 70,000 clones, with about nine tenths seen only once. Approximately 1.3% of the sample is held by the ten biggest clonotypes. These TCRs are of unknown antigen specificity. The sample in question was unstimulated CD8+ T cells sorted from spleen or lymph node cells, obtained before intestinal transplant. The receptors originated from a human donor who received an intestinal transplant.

The CDR3 region has the DNA TGTGCCAGCAGTGAAGGCCATGGGGGGGACCTGAACACTGAAGCTTTCTTT. Protein product: CASSEGHGGDLNTEAFF. This chain connects TRBV6-1 to TRBJ1-1; a weak D match, TRBD1 (5 bases). This CDR3 is 17 amino acids long. V shed 1 base and J shed 0 bases, with 15 bases lying between them. CDR1 and CDR2 from the germline V gene are MNHNS and SASEGT.

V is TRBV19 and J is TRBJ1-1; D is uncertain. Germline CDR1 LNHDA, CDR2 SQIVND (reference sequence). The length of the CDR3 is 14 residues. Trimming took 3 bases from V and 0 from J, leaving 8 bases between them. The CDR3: CASSMRGMNTEAFF. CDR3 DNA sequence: TGTGCCAGTAGTATGCGGGGTATGAACACTGAAGCTTTCTTT.

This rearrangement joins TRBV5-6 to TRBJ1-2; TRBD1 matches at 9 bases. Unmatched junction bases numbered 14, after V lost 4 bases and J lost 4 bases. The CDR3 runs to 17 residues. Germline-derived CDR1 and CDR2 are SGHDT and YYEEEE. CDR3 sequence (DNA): TGTGCCAGCAGCCCAAGAGACCGGACAGGGGATATCTATGGCTACACCTTC. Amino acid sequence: CASSPRDRTGDIYGYTF.

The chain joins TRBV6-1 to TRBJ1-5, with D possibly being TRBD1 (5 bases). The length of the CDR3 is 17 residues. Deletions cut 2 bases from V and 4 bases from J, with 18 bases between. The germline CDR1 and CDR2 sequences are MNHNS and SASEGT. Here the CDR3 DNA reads TGTGCCAGCAGTGAAATGGGGGGACTGTCCCGAAATCAGCCCCAGCATTTT. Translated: CASSEMGGLSRNQPQHF.

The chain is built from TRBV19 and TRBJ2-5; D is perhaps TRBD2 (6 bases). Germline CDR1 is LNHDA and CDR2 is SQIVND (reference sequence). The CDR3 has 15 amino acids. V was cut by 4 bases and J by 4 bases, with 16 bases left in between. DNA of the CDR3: TGTGCCAGTAGTAGTATCTGGGACTCAGTAGAGACCCAGTACTTC. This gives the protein CASSSIWDSVETQYF.

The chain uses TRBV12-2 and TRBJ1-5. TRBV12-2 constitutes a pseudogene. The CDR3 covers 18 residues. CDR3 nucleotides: TGTGCAAGTCGCTTAGTCAGCGGGACACCCGTAGGGAATCAGCCCCAGCATTTT. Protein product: CASRLVSGTPVGNQPQHF.

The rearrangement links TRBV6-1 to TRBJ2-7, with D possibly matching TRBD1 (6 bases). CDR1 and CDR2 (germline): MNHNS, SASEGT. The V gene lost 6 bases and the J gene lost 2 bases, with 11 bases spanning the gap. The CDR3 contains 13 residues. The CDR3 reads CASSRDTTYEQYF. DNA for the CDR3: TGTGCCAGCAGCCGGGACACAACCTACGAGCAGTACTTC.

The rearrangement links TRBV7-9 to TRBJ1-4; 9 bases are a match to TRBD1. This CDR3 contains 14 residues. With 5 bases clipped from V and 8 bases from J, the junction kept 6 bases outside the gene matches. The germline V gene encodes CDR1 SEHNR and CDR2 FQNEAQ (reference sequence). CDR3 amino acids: CASSGDRESEKLFF. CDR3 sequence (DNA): TGTGCCAGCAGCGGGGACAGGGAGTCGGAAAAACTGTTTTTT.

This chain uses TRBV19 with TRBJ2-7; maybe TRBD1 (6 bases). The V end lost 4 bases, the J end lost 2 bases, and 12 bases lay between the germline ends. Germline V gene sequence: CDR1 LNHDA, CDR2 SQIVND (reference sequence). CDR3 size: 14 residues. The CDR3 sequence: CASSNIGGAYEQYF. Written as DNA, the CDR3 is TGTGCCAGTAGTAATATAGGGGGAGCCTACGAGCAGTACTTC.

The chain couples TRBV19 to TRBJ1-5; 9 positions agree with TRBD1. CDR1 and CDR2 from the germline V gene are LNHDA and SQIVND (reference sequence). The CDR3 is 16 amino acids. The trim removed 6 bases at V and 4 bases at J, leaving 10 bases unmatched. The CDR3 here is CASSPDRGYANQPQHF. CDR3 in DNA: TGTGCCAGTAGCCCGGACAGGGGTTACGCGAATCAGCCCCAGCATTTT. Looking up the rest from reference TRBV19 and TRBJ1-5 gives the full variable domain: DGGITQSPKYLFRKEGQNVTLSCEQNLNHDAMYWYRQDPGQGLRLIYYSQIVNDFQKGDIAEGYSVSREKKESFPLTVTSAQKNPTAFYLCASSPDRGYANQPQHFGDGTRLSIL.

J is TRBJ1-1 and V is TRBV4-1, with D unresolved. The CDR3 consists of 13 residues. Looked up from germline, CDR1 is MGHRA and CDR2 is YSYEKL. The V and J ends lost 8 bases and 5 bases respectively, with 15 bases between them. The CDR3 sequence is CASAVQRKTEAFF. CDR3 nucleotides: TGCGCCAGCGCAGTCCAACGAAAGACTGAAGCTTTCTTT.

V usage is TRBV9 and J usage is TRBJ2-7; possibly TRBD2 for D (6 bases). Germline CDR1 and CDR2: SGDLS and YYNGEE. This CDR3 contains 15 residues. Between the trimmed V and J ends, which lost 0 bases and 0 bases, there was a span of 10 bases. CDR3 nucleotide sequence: TGTGCCAGCAGCGTAGGGGGGGACGGCTCCTACGAGCAGTACTTC. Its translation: CASSVGGDGSYEQYF.

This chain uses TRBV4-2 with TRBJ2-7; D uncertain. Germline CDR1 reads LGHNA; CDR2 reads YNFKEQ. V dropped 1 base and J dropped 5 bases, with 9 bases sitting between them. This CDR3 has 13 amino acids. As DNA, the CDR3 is TGTGCCAGCAGCCAAGTGTTCACTGACGAGCAGTACTTC. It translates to CASSQVFTDEQYF.

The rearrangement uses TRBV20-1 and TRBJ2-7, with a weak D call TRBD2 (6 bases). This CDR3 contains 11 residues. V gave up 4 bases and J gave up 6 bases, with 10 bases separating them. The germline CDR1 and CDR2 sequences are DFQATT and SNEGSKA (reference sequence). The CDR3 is CSATAGIEQYF. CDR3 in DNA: TGCAGTGCTACCGCGGGGATCGAGCAGTACTTC.

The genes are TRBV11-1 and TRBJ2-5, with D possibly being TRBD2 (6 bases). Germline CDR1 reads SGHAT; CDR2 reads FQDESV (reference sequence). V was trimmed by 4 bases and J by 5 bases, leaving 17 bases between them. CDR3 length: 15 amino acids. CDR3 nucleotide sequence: TGTGCCAGCAGCTCCCGGGACTCAGTCGGGGAGACCCAGTACTTC. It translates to CASSSRDSVGETQYF. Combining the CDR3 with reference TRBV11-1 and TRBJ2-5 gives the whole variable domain EAEVAQSPRYKITEKSQAVAFWCDPISGHATLYWYRQILGQGPELLVQFQDESVVDDSQLPKDRFSAERLKGVDSTLKIQPAELGDSAMYLCASSSRDSVGETQYFGPGTRLLVL.

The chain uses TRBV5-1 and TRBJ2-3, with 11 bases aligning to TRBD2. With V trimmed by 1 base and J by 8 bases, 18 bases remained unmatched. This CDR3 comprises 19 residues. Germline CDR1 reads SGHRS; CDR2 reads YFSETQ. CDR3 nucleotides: TGCGCCAGCAGCTTGCCCAAAACAAGACTAGCGGGGACCCTGAGTACGCAGTATTTT. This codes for CASSLPKTRLAGTLSTQYF. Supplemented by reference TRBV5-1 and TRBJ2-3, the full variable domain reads KAGVTQTPRYLIKTRGQQVTLSCSPISGHRSVSWYQQTPGQGLQFLFEYFSETQRNKGNFPGRFSGRQFSNSRSEMNVSTLELGDSALYLCASSLPKTRLAGTLSTQYFGPGTRLTVL.

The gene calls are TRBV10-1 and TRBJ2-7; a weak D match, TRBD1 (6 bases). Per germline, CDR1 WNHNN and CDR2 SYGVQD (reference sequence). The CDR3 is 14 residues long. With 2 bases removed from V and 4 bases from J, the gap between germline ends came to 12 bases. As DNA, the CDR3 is TGCGCCAGCAGTGAGGGCAGGGGCTATTACGAGCAGTACTTC. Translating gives CASSEGRGYYEQYF.

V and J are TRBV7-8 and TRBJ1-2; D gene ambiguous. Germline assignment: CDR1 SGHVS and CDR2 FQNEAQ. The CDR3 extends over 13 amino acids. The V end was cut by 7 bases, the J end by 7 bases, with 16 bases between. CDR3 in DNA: TGTGCCAGCACTCCCCCCGTATTGAGTGGCTACACCTTC. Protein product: CASTPPVLSGYTF.

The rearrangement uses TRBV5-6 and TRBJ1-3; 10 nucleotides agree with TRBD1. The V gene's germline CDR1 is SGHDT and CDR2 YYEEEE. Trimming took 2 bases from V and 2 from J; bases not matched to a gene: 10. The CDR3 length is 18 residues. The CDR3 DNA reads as TGTGCCAGCAGCTTTAGGACAGGGGGGTCTACTACTGGAAACACCATATATTTT. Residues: CASSFRTGGSTTGNTIYF.

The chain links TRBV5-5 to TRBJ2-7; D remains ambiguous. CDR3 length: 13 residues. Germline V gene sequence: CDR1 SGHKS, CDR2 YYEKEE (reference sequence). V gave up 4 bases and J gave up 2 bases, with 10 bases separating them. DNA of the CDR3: TGTGCCAGCAGCCAGATTAGCACCTACGAGCAGTACTTC. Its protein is CASSQISTYEQYF.

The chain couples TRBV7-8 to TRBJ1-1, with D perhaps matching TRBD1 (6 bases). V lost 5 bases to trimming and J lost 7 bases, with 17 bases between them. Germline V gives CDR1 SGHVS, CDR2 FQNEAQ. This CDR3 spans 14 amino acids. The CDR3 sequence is CASSRRTEPREAFF. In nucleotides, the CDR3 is TGTGCCAGCAGCCGTCGGACAGAGCCCCGTGAAGCTTTCTTT. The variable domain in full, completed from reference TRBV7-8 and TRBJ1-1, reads GAGVSQSPRYKVAKRGQDVALRCDPISGHVSLFWYQQALGQGPEFLTYFQNEAQLDKSGLPSDRFFAERPEGSVSTLKIQRTQQEDSAVYLCASSRRTEPREAFFGQGTRLTVV.

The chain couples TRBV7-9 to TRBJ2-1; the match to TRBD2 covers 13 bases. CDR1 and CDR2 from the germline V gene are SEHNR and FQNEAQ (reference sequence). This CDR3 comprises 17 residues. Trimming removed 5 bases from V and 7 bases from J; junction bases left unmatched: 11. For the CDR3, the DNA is TGTGCCAGCAGCCCACTAGCGGGGGGGCCCGGTGAAAATGAGCAGTTCTTC. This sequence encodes CASSPLAGGPGENEQFF.

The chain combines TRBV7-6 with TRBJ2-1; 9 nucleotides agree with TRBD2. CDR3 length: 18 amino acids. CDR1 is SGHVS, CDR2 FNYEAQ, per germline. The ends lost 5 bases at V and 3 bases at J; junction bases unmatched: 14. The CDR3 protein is CASSPRRGLAGNYNEQFF. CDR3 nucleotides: TGTGCCAGCAGCCCCCGTCGCGGGCTAGCGGGAAACTACAATGAGCAGTTCTTC.

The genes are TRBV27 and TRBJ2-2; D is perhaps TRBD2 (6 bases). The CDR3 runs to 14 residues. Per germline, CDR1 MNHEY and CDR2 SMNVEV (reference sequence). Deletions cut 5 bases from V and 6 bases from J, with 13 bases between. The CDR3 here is CASSLGGGAGELFF. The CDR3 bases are TGTGCCAGCAGTCTCGGGGGTGGGGCCGGGGAGCTGTTTTTT.

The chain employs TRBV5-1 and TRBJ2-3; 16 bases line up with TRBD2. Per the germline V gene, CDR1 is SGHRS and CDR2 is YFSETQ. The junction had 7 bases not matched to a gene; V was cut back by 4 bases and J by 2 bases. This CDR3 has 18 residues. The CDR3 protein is CASSQPGTSGGDTDTQYF. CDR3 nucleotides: TGCGCCAGCAGCCAGCCCGGGACTAGCGGGGGGGACACAGATACGCAGTATTTT.

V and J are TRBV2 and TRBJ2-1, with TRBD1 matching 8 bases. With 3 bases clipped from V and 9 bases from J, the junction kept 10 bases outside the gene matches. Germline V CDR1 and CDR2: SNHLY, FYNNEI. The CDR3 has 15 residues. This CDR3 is CASSEWTGYTSEQFF. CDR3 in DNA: TGTGCCAGCAGTGAGTGGACAGGGTATACAAGTGAGCAGTTCTTC.

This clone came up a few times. CDR3 DNA sequence: TGCGCCAGCGCTGGAAGCGGGGGGCGTCAAGATACGCAGTATTTT. This translates into CASAGSGGRQDTQYF. The chain is built from TRBV4-1 and TRBJ2-3; TRBD2 matches at 9 bases. CDR3 length equals 15 residues. Germline CDR1 MGHRA, CDR2 YSYEKL. J was trimmed by 5 bases and V by 8 bases; bases with no gene match: 11.

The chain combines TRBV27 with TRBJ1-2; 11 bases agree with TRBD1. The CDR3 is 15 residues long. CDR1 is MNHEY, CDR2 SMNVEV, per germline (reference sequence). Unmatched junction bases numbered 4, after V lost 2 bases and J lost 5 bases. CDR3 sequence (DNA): TGTGCCAGCAGTTTAGCCGGGACAGGGGGGTATGGCTACACCTTC. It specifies CASSLAGTGGYGYTF.

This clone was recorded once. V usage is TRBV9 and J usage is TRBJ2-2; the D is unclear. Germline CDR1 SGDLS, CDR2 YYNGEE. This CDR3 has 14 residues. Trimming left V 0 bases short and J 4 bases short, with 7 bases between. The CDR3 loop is CASSVGTGTGELFF. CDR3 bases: TGTGCCAGCAGCGTAGGCACGGGCACCGGGGAGCTGTTTTTT.